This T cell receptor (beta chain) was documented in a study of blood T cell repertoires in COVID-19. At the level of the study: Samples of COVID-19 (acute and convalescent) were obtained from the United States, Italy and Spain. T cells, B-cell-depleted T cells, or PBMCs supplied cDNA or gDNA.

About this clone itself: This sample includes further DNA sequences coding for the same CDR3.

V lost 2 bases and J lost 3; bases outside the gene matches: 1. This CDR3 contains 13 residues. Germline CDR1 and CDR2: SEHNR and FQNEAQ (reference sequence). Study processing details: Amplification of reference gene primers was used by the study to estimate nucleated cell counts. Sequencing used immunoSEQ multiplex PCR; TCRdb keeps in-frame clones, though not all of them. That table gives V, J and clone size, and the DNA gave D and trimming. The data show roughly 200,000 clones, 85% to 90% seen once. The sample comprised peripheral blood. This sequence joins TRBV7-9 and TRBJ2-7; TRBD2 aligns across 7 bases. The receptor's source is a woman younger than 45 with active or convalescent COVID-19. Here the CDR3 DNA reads TGTGCCAGCAGCTTATCGGGGGGCTACGAGCAGTACTTC. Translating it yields CASSLSGGYEQYF.